Sequencing of this T cell receptor (beta chain) was carried out in a study of T cells in Graves' hyperthyroidism and ophthalmopathy. Study in general: Once the initial diagnosis was made, peripheral blood was obtained before any treatment. Study-wide findings and caveats: Clonotypes that were expanded in thyroid above 0.001 mostly appeared in blood too.

The CDR3 covers 13 residues. CDR1 and CDR2 (germline): DFQATT, SNEGSKA (reference sequence). Trimming removed 3 bases at V and 3 bases at J, with 12 bases between. Template material for amplifying TCR beta CDR3 regions consisted of RNA transcripts. First-round RT-PCR of the TCR CDR3 relied on the HTBI primer set. TCRdb re-analysed the multiplex PCR reads in MiXCR, keeping a single row per CDR3 protein. The sample carries about 210,000 distinct CDR3 sequences, under 20% recorded once. This clonotype came up many times. The antigen is undetermined. These patients, aged 18 to 65, had recently diagnosed hyperthyroidism lasting under 2 months. For the diagnoses, clinical symptoms, serum thyroxine and TRAb, thyroid ultrasound and orbital computed tomography were used.

The sequence was obtained from a man aged 45-60 years with Graves' hyperthyroidism. V and J are TRBV20-1 and TRBJ2-7; TRBD1 or TRBD2 may be the D gene (6 bases each). Sequencing was carried out using blood. The CDR3 is CSASTGANYEQYF. The CDR3 nucleotides read TGCAGTGCTAGTACGGGGGCGAACTACGAGCAGTACTTC.